This T cell receptor beta chain was identified during a study of cytomegalovirus exposure and HLA in healthy donors. Findings and caveats of the study: One later analysis, an examination of the roughly 110 validation repertoires, found that first-cohort TCR clusters tended to co-occur in them. There were a few CMV-associated chains whose specificity for CMV antigens was confirmed in vitro.

Generated by immunoSEQ multiplex PCR, the TCRdb table keeps only in-frame clones and is missing some. This sample carries some 260,000 clones, less than 95% of them seen once, and the ten largest clones take approximately 3.1%. With 7 bases removed from V and 6 bases from J, the gap between germline ends came to 16 bases. Germline V CDR1 and CDR2: MDHEN, SYDVKM. This CDR3 region has 14 residues. About this clone itself: Its target is not known.

What was sequenced was PBMCs. The clonotype comes from a woman in her 30s in good health and CMV-seronegative. The chain has TRBV28 and TRBJ1-5, with D unresolved. For the CDR3, the DNA is TGTGCCAGCACTCTATCCCAGGTTGGTCAGCCCCAGCATTTT. Protein: CASTLSQVGQPQHF. The full variable domain, rest sourced from reference TRBV28 and TRBJ1-5, is DVKVTQSSRYLVKRTGEKVFLECVQDMDHENMFWYRQDPGLGLRLIYFSYDVKMKEKGDIPEGYSVSREKKERFSLILESASTNQTSMYLCASTLSQVGQPQHFGDGTRLSIL.